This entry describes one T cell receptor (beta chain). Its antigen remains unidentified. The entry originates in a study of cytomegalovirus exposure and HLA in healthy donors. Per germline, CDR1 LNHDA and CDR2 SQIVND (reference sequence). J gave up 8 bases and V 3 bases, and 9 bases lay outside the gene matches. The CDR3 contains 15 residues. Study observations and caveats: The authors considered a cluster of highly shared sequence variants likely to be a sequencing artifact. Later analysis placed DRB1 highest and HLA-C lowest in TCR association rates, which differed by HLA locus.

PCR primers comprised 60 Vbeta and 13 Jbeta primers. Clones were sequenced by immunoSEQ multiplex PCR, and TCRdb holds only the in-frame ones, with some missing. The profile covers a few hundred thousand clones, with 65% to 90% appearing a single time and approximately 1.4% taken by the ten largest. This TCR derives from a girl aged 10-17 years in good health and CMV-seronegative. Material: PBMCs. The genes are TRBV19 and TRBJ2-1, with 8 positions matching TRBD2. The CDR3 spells CASSMFGLARDEQFF. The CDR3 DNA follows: TGTGCCAGTAGTATGTTCGGACTAGCTAGAGATGAGCAGTTCTTC. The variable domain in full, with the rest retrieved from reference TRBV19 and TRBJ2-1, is DGGITQSPKYLFRKEGQNVTLSCEQNLNHDAMYWYRQDPGQGLRLIYYSQIVNDFQKGDIAEGYSVSREKKESFPLTVTSAQKNPTAFYLCASSMFGLARDEQFFGPGTRLTVL.